This T cell receptor (beta chain) was identified in a study of CD8 T cells in Susac syndrome. Study-level results: The authors acknowledged that the study's TCR sequencing and HLA analysis involved relatively few individuals.

As for this clonotype: The antigen remains undetermined.

Reverse transcription of about 0.5 to 1 ug RNA used random hexamers. The amplification used immunoSEQ multiplex PCR on TCR beta CDR3; it spanned 54 Vbeta and 13 Jbeta. Each CDR3 protein gets one entry after TCRdb re-called the immunoSEQ multiplex PCR reads with MiXCR. The sample contains about 53,000 distinct CDR3 sequences, 95% of which appear only once. Negative isolation yielded CD8+ and CD4+ T cells; FACS enriched TEMRA cells. The clonotype was recovered from a human donor with Susac syndrome. Sequencing was carried out using CD8+ T cells from PBMCs.

The CDR3 DNA follows: TGTGCCAGCAGCACCGGGGGTTACTACGAGCAGTACTTC. Translated: CASSTGGYYEQYF. The genes are TRBV12-3 or TRBV12-4 and TRBJ2-7; tentatively, D is TRBD2 (6 bases). The length of the CDR3 is 13 residues. V was clipped by 6 bases and J by 3 bases, with 12 bases between them.